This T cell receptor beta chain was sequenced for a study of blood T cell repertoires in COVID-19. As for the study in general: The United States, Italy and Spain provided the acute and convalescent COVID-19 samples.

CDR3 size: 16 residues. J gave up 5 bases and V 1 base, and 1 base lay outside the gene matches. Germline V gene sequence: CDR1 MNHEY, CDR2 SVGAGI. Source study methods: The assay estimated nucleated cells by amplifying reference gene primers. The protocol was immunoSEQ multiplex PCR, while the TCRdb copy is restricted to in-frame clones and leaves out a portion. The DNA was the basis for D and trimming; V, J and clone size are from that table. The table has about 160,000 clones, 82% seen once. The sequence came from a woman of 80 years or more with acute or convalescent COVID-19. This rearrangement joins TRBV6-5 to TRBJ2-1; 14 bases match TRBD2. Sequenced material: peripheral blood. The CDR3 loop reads CASSYLGLAGDNEQFF. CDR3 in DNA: TGTGCCAGCAGTTACTTGGGACTAGCGGGGGACAATGAGCAGTTCTTC.